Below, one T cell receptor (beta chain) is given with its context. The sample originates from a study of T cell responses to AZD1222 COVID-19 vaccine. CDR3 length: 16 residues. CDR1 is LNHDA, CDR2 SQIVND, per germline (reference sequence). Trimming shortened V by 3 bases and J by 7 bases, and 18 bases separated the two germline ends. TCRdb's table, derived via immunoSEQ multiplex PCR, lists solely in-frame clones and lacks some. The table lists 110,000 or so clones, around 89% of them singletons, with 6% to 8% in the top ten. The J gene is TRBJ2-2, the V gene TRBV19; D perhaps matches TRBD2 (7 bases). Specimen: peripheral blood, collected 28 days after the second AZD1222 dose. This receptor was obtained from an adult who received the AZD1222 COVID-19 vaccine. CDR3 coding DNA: TGTGCCAGTAGTATGGATTCACAGGGAGGGATCGGGGAGCTGTTTTTT. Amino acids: CASSMDSQGGIGELFF.